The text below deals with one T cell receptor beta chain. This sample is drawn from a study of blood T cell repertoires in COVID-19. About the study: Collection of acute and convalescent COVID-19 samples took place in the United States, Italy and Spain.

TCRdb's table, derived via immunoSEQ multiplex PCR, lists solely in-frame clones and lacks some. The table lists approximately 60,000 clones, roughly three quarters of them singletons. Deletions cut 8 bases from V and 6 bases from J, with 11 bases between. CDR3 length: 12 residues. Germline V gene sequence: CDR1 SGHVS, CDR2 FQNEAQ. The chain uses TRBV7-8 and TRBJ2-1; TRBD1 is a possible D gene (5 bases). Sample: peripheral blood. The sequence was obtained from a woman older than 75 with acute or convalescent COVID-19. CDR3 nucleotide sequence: TGTGCCAGCGTCCAGGGAACCAATGAGCAGTTCTTC. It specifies CASVQGTNEQFF.